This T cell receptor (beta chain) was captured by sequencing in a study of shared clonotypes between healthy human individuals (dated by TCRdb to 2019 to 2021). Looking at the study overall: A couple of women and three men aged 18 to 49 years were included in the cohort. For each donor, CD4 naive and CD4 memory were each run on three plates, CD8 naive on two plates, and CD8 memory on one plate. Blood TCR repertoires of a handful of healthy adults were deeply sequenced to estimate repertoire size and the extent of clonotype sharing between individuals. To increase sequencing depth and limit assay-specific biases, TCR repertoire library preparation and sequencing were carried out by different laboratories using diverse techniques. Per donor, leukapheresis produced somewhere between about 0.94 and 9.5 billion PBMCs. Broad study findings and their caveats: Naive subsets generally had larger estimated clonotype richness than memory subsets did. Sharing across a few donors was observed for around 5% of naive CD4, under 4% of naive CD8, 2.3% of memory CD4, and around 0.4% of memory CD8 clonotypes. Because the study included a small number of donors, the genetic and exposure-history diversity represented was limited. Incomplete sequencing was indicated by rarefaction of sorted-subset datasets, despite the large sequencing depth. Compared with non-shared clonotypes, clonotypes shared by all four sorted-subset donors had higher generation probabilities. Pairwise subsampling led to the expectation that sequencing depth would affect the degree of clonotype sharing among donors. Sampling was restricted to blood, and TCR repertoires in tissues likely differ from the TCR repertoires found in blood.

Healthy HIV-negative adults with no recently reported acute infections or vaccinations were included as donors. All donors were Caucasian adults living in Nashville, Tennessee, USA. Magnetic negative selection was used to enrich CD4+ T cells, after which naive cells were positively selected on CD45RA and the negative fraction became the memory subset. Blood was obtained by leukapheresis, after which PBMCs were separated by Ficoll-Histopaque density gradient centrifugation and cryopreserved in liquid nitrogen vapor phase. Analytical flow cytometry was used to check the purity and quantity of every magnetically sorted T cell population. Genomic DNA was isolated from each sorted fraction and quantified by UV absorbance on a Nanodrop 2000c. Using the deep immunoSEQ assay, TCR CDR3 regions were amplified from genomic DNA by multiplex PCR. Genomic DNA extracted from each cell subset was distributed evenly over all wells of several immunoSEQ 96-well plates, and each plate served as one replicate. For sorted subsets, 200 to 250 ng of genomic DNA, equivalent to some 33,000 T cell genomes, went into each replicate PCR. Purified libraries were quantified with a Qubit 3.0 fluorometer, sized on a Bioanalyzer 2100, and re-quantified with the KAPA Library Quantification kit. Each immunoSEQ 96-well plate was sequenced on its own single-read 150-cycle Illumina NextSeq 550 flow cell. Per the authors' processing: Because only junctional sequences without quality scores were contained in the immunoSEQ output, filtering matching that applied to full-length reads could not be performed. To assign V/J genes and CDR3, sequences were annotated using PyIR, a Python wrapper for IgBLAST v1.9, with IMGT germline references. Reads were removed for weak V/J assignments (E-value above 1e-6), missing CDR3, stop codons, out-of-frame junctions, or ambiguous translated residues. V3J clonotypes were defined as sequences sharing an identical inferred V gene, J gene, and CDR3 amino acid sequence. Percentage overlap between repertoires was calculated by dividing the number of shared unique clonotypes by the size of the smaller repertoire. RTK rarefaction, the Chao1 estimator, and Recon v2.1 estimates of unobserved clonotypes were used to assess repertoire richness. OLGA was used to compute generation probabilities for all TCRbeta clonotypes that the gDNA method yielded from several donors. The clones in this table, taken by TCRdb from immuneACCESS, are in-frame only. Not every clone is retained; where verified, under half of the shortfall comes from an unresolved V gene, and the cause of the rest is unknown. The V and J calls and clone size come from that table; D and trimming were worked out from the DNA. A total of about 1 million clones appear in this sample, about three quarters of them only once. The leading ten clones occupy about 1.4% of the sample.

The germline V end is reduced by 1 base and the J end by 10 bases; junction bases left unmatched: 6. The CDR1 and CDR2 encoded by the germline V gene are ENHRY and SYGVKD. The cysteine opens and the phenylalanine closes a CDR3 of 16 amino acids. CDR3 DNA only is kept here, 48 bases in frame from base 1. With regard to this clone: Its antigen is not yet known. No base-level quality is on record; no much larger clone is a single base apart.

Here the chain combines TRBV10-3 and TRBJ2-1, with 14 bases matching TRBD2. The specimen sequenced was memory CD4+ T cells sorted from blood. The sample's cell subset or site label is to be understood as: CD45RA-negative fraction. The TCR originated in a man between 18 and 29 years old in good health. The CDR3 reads CAISELGLAGDGEQFF. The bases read TGTGCCATCAGTGAGTTGGGACTAGCGGGAGATGGGGAGCAGTTCTTC.